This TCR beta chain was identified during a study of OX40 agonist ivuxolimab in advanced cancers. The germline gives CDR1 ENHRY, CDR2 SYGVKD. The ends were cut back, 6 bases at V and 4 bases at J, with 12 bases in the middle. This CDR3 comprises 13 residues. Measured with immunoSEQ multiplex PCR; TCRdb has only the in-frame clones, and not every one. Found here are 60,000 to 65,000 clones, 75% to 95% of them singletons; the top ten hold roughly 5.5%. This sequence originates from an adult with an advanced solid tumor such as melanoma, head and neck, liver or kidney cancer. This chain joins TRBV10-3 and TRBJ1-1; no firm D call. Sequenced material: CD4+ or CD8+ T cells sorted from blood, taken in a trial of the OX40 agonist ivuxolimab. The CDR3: CAIRIDEPTEAFF. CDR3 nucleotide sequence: TGTGCCATCAGGATAGACGAGCCCACTGAAGCTTTCTTT.